The present TCR beta chain was sequenced within a study of T cell changes during pregnancy in multiple sclerosis. Assay: immunoSEQ multiplex PCR; the TCRdb copy retains only in-frame clones and omits some. The sample has around 30,000 clones, 70% to 90% seen once. CDR1 is SGDLS and CDR2 is YYNGEE in the germline V gene. V lost 7 bases and J lost 4; bases outside the gene matches: 7. The CDR3 has 13 amino acids. This rearrangement joins TRBV9 to TRBJ2-5, with TRBD1 identical over 7 bases. The receptor was isolated from a female donor with multiple sclerosis, enrolled in a pregnancy study. The sample consisted of CD8+ T cells from peripheral blood mononuclear cells, taken in the third trimester of pregnancy. The CDR3 bases are TGTGCCAGCGAGGGGACAGTTCCAGAGACCCAGTACTTC. Protein sequence: CASEGTVPETQYF.